These 32 T cell receptor beta chains share one sample of origin, sequenced in a study of T cells in Graves' hyperthyroidism and ophthalmopathy. TCR beta CDR3 region amplification was performed from RNA transcripts. Primed by the HTBI set, a first-round RT-PCR was run on the TCR CDR3. TCRdb re-derived calls from the multiplex PCR reads in MiXCR, one entry per CDR3 protein. The table shows around 600,000 distinct CDR3 sequences, with over 12% occurring only once. The sample comprised blood. The receptors here all came from a woman between 18 and 29 years old with Graves' ophthalmopathy.

This chain joins TRBV27 and TRBJ1-5; D not resolved. CDR1 is MNHEY, CDR2 SMNVEV, per germline (reference sequence). This CDR3 is built from 14 residues. Trimming removed 5 bases at V and 5 bases at J, with 13 bases between. CDR3 DNA: TGTGCCAGCAGTCCAAGTACGTACTATCAGCCCCAGCATTTT. Translating it yields CASSPSTYYQPQHF.

This clonotype was counted between two and nine times. This chain joins TRBV9 and TRBJ1-6, with D unclear. The germline V gene has CDR1 SGDLS and CDR2 YYNGEE. V lost 1 base to trimming and J lost 9 bases, with 17 bases between them. The CDR3 has 16 amino acids. CDR3 in amino acids: CASSVTPSLLSSPLHF. CDR3 in DNA: TGTGCCAGCAGCGTAACCCCCTCGTTGTTGAGTTCACCCCTCCACTTT.

This chain uses TRBV6-5 with TRBJ2-2; no clear D gene. Per the germline V gene, CDR1 is MNHEY and CDR2 is SVGAGI. This CDR3 spans 15 amino acids. Trimming removed 0 bases at V and 5 bases at J, with 10 bases between. The CDR3 region is CASSYSVPRTGELFF. The CDR3 region has the DNA TGTGCCAGCAGTTACTCGGTCCCTAGAACCGGGGAGCTGTTTTTT.

This chain joins TRBV5-8 and TRBJ1-1; D is unclear. The CDR3 sequence is 15 residues long. Germline assignment: CDR1 SGHTS and CDR2 YDEGEE. The V and J ends lost 5 bases and 0 bases respectively, with 14 bases between them. DNA for the CDR3: TGTGCCAGCAGTTCGGAGGGATTCATGAACACTGAAGCTTTCTTT. Protein sequence: CASSSEGFMNTEAFF.

Concerning this clonotype: A much bigger clone sits one base away, suggesting this may be a read error. This chain joins TRBV28 and TRBJ1-2; the D gene is possibly TRBD1 (6 bases). From germline, CDR1 is MDHEN and CDR2 SYDVKM. V was cut by 4 bases and J by 0 bases, with 12 bases left in between. The CDR3 length is 15 residues. Here the CDR3 reads CASSSPAGANYGYTF. Here the CDR3 DNA reads TGTGCCAGCAGTTCCCCCGCAGGGGCTAACTATGGCTACACCTTC.

This clonotype has more than one count but fewer than ten. J is TRBJ2-3 and V is TRBV10-3; 11 bases match TRBD1. J gave up 4 bases and V 5 bases, and 5 bases lay outside the gene matches. Germline V gives CDR1 ENHRY, CDR2 SYGVKD. The CDR3 is 15 residues long. Here the CDR3 DNA reads TGTGCCATCAGTAACCCGGGACAGGGGGCAGATACGCAGTATTTT. Translation gives CAISNPGQGADTQYF.

This rearrangement joins TRBV7-9 to TRBJ2-1; 11 bases line up with TRBD2. After removal of 4 bases from V and 10 bases from J, the junction contained 3 bases not matched to a gene. The CDR3 contains 13 residues. Looked up from germline, CDR1 is SEHNR and CDR2 is FQNEAQ (reference sequence). The chain's CDR3 is CASSSASGGEQFF. The CDR3 nucleotides read TGTGCCAGCAGCTCCGCTAGCGGGGGGGAGCAGTTCTTC.

The table lists this clonotype with many counts. The rearrangement links TRBV28 to TRBJ1-1, with TRBD1 matching over 7 bases. The CDR3 runs to 14 residues. The V and J ends lost 7 bases and 0 bases, in that order; junction bases with no gene match: 5. From germline, CDR1 is MDHEN and CDR2 SYDVKM. CDR3 bases: TGTGCCAGCAACGACAGGGCGATGAACACTGAAGCTTTCTTT. Protein product: CASNDRAMNTEAFF. The whole variable domain, remainder taken from reference TRBV28 and TRBJ1-1, is DVKVTQSSRYLVKRTGEKVFLECVQDMDHENMFWYRQDPGLGLRLIYFSYDVKMKEKGDIPEGYSVSREKKERFSLILESASTNQTSMYLCASNDRAMNTEAFFGQGTRLTVV.

This clonotype was found many times. The rearrangement links TRBV29-1 to TRBJ2-1; 11 bases align to TRBD2. The CDR3 sequence is 14 residues long. Germline V gives CDR1 SQVTM, CDR2 ANQGSEA. Trimming removed 6 bases from V and 9 bases from J; junction bases left unmatched: 10. The DNA of the CDR3 is TGCAGCGTAGACACTAGCGGGAGTTTAGCTGAGCAGTTCTTC. Translation: CSVDTSGSLAEQFF.

This clonotype was detected ten times or more. The V call is TRBV7-9, the J call TRBJ2-7, with D perhaps matching TRBD1 (6 bases). CDR1 is SEHNR, CDR2 FQNEAQ, per germline (reference sequence). Trimming cost V 4 bases and J 0 bases, with 16 bases left between them. The CDR3 extends over 16 amino acids. Written as DNA, the CDR3 is TGTGCCAGCAGCTCGGACAGTTACTCATACTCCTACGAGCAGTACTTC. Its translation: CASSSDSYSYSYEQYF.

This clonotype was counted a few times. This chain links TRBV19 with TRBJ2-7; D is ambiguous. The germline V gene has CDR1 LNHDA and CDR2 SQIVND (reference sequence). The CDR3 has 12 amino acids. V lost 5 bases and J lost 7, with 12 bases in between. CDR3 nucleotides: TGTGCCAGTAGTCCTAAGATAGGGGAGCAGTACTTC. Translated, it gives CASSPKIGEQYF.

This clonotype showed up many times. V is TRBV12-3 or TRBV12-4 and J is TRBJ1-2; 12 positions match TRBD1. The length of the CDR3 is 13 residues. V lost 5 bases and J lost 6; bases outside the gene matches: 1. CDR3 in DNA: TGTGCCAGCAGTGGGACAGGGGGCGATGGCTACACCTTC. Its protein product is CASSGTGGDGYTF.

This clonotype was seen a few times. This may be a read error, as it is one base from a much larger clone. Written as DNA, the CDR3 is TGTGCCAGCAGCCGAACAGGGGGGAGGACTGAAGCTTTCTTT. The encoded protein is CASSRTGGRTEAFF. The chain links TRBV3-1 to TRBJ1-1; 8 bases align to TRBD1. The junction had 6 bases not matched to a gene; V was cut back by 4 bases and J by 5 bases. The CDR3 consists of 14 residues. Germline values: CDR1 LGHDT, CDR2 YNNKEL (reference sequence).

This clonotype was seen many times. CDR3 loop: CASSLMRDSGYTGELFF. CDR3 DNA sequence: TGTGCCAGCAGTTTAATGAGGGATAGCGGATACACCGGGGAGCTGTTTTTT. The rearrangement uses TRBV28 and TRBJ2-2; possibly TRBD2 for D (6 bases). The V gene's germline CDR1 is MDHEN and CDR2 SYDVKM. V was cut by 2 bases and J by 3 bases, with 16 bases left in between. The CDR3 extends over 17 amino acids.

This clonotype was found a few times. The chain joins TRBV19 to TRBJ2-7; possibly TRBD1 or TRBD2 for D (5 bases each). The CDR3 has 12 amino acids. Trimming removed 6 bases at V and 9 bases at J, with 15 bases between. Germline loops: CDR1 LNHDA, CDR2 SQIVND (reference sequence). CDR3 nucleotides: TGTGCCAGTAGCCTGCCGGGACGGGTGCAGTACTTC. Translation gives CASSLPGRVQYF.

This clonotype was seen a few times. V usage is TRBV6-1 and J usage is TRBJ2-4; perhaps TRBD2 as D (5 bases). Trimming took off 11 bases at V and 15 bases at J, with 11 bases between the two ends. The CDR3 runs 8 residues. CDR1 and CDR2 (germline): MNHNS, SASEGT. The CDR3 here is CAGTGSYF. As DNA, the CDR3 is TGTGCCGGAACGGGATCGTACTTC.

This clonotype was seen many times. This rearrangement joins TRBV7-9 to TRBJ2-2; TRBD1 is a possible D gene (6 bases). From germline, CDR1 is SEHNR and CDR2 FQNEAQ (reference sequence). V lost 1 base and J 6 bases, leaving 15 bases between the germline ends. CDR3 length: 16 residues. The CDR3: CASSLVRGRTSGELFF. The CDR3 DNA reads TGTGCCAGCAGCTTAGTCAGGGGCCGGACGTCCGGGGAGCTGTTTTTT.

To note about this clonotype: A much larger clone lies one base from this, so it may be a read error. The chain has TRBV28 and TRBJ1-2; the D gene is possibly TRBD1 (5 bases). Looked up from germline, CDR1 is MDHEN and CDR2 is SYDVKM. This CDR3 is built from 13 residues. Written as DNA, the CDR3 is TGTGCCAGCAGACCGGGGACCAGTTATGGCCACACCTTC. This gives the protein CASRPGTSYGHTF.

This clonotype was picked up a small number of times. This rearrangement joins TRBV5-6 to TRBJ2-7, with D maybe TRBD1 (7 bases). Deletions cut 0 bases from V and 1 base from J, with 17 bases between. Germline V CDR1 and CDR2: SGHDT, YYEEEE. The CDR3 is 17 amino acids. CDR3 sequence: CASSLANRGGRSYEQYF. Here the CDR3 DNA reads TGTGCCAGCAGCTTGGCGAACAGGGGAGGTAGGTCCTACGAGCAGTACTTC.

This clonotype has at least ten counts. The CDR3 region is CASSARPVGNEKLFF. DNA for the CDR3: TGTGCCAGCAGCGCTCGACCTGTGGGGAATGAAAAACTGTTTTTT. V is TRBV9 and J is TRBJ1-4; D is ambiguous. This CDR3 region has 15 residues. The V end was cut by 3 bases, the J end by 5 bases, with 14 bases between. The germline gives CDR1 SGDLS, CDR2 YYNGEE.

In this sample, this clonotype turned up many times. This chain's CDR3 is CAAGTTIQYF. Here the CDR3 DNA reads TGTGCCGCGGGAACAACCATTCAGTACTTC. The gene calls are TRBV6-1 and TRBJ2-4; tentative D call: TRBD2 (6 bases). Looked up from germline, CDR1 is MNHNS and CDR2 is SASEGT. This CDR3 comprises 10 residues. V was trimmed by 11 bases and J by 9 bases, leaving 11 bases between them.

The chain employs TRBV24-1 and TRBJ1-2; 9 nucleotides line up with TRBD1. This CDR3 is built from 17 residues. Losses at the gene ends were 3 bases for V and 5 bases for J; bases not matched to a gene: 12. CDR1 and CDR2 (germline): KGHDR, SFDVKD. The CDR3 bases are TGTGCCACCAGTGATGGGCCCGGGACAGGGATCGGGTATGGCTACACCTTC. Translating gives CATSDGPGTGIGYGYTF.

This clonotype has a count of ten or more. The chain joins TRBV6-5 to TRBJ1-1, with a tentative D call TRBD1 (5 bases). The germline gives CDR1 MNHEY, CDR2 SVGAGI. CDR3 size: 15 residues. V shed 0 bases and J shed 3 bases, with 11 bases lying between them. Here the CDR3 DNA reads TGTGCCAGCAGTTACTCGGGGGTTTTGCACACTGAAGCTTTCTTT. Amino acids: CASSYSGVLHTEAFF.

With regard to this clonotype: One base away lies a much larger clone, so this may be a sequencing read error. The rearrangement uses TRBV12-3 or TRBV12-4 and TRBJ1-3; unclear D gene. The CDR3 contains 16 residues. The V and J ends lost 5 bases and 2 bases respectively, with 16 bases between them. CDR3 sequence: CASSVGRAGAGNTIYF. As DNA, the CDR3 is TGTGCCAGCAGTGTGGGGAGGGCAGGTGCTGGAAACACCATATATTTT.

Ten or more counts support this clonotype. The chain uses TRBV14 and TRBJ2-7; D possibly matches TRBD1 or TRBD2 (6 bases each). Trimming shortened V by 4 bases and J by 5 bases, and 12 bases separated the two germline ends. CDR1 is SGHDN, CDR2 FVKESK, per germline. CDR3 length: 13 amino acids. The CDR3 loop is CASSRPGAHEQYF. The DNA for the CDR3 is TGTGCCAGCAGCCGTCCGGGGGCCCACGAGCAGTACTTC.

Many counts were recorded for this clonotype. This chain connects TRBV9 to TRBJ1-2; D unclear. The CDR3 runs to 13 residues. Germline CDR1 reads SGDLS; CDR2 reads YYNGEE. V gave up 2 bases and J gave up 2 bases, with 7 bases separating them. In DNA form, the CDR3 reads TGTGCCAGCAGCGTTGGCAACAACTATGGCTACACCTTC. As protein: CASSVGNNYGYTF.

This clonotype was counted many times. This chain joins TRBV20-1 and TRBJ2-2, with 9 bases that match TRBD2. CDR3 length: 17 amino acids. The J segment lost 3 bases and the V segment lost 2 bases, leaving 10 bases of the junction unmatched. Germline loops: CDR1 DFQATT, CDR2 SNEGSKA (reference sequence). The CDR3 DNA reads as TGCAGTGCTAGAATGCTAGCGGGAATTCTGGACACCGGGGAGCTGTTTTTT. Amino acid sequence: CSARMLAGILDTGELFF.

This clonotype was observed many times. The chain employs TRBV9 and TRBJ1-6, with a weak D call TRBD1 (5 bases). CDR3 length equals 13 residues. CDR1 SGDLS and CDR2 YYNGEE come from the germline V gene. V lost 3 bases, J lost 9 bases, and 10 bases lay in between. The CDR3 nucleotides read TGTGCCAGCAGCGAGTTGGGGGGTTCACCCCTCCACTTT. Translating it yields CASSELGGSPLHF.

The table lists this clonotype with a few counts. The chain combines TRBV4-1 with TRBJ2-1, with 10 bases that match TRBD2. The trim removed 8 bases at V and 5 bases at J, leaving 12 bases unmatched. The CDR3 runs 16 residues. The germline V gene has CDR1 MGHRA and CDR2 YSYEKL. The DNA for the CDR3 is TGCGCCAGCCGGCCTCGACTAGCGGGTTGGAACAATGAGCAGTTCTTC. Its protein product is CASRPRLAGWNNEQFF.

CDR3 protein: CASSRGQVKGYTF. In nucleotides, the CDR3 is TGTGCCAGCAGCAGAGGACAGGTGAAGGGCTACACCTTC. The chain combines TRBV3-1 with TRBJ1-2; TRBD1 aligns across 7 bases. V gave up 5 bases and J gave up 8 bases; unmatched junction bases: 8. CDR1 is LGHDT and CDR2 is YNNKEL in the germline V gene (reference sequence). The CDR3 spans 13 residues.

This clonotype was counted at least ten times. V and J are TRBV11-1 and TRBJ2-7; D is possibly TRBD2 (6 bases). Trimming took 2 bases from V and 0 from J, leaving 11 bases between them. This CDR3 has 15 residues. CDR1 and CDR2 from the germline V gene are SGHAT and FQDESV (reference sequence). Here the CDR3 DNA reads TGTGCCAGCAGCTTATCCCCGGGGGACTCCTACGAGCAGTACTTC. Amino acids: CASSLSPGDSYEQYF. The full variable domain, completed using reference TRBV11-1 and TRBJ2-7, is EAEVAQSPRYKITEKSQAVAFWCDPISGHATLYWYRQILGQGPELLVQFQDESVVDDSQLPKDRFSAERLKGVDSTLKIQPAELGDSAMYLCASSLSPGDSYEQYFGPGTRLTVT.

The table lists this clonotype with many counts. A much bigger clone sits one base away, suggesting this may be a read error. The genes are TRBV5-1 and TRBJ2-3; 7 bases match TRBD1. The CDR3 is 15 amino acids. Germline assignment: CDR1 SGHRS and CDR2 YFSETQ. Unmatched junction bases numbered 8, after V lost 4 bases and J lost 3 bases. The chain's CDR3 is CASSLATGNTDTQYF. The CDR3 DNA follows: TGCGCCAGCAGCCTTGCGACAGGGAATACAGATACGCAGTATTTT.